This TCR beta chain came from a study of T cell repertoires in cytomegalovirus infection. Study information: Recently described HLA-C-restricted plus well-studied HLA-B-restricted CMV epitopes were used.

Whole-study findings and limits: The response measured ex vivo was dominated by TCR beta clonotypes (HLA-C-restricted and CMV-specific).

The J segment lost 7 bases and the V segment lost 11 bases, leaving 3 bases of the junction unmatched. The CDR3 is 11 residues long. Germline V gene sequence: CDR1 MNHNS, CDR2 SASEGT. TCRdb re-called the reads with MiXCR, one entry per CDR3 protein. The sample carries 350,000 to 400,000 distinct CDR3 sequences, just under 35% recorded once. As to this clonotype: The antigen is undetermined.

Sequences were derived from cultured PBMCs, sampled from culture after CMV antigen stimulation. The TCR originated in a human donor in good health (CMV status not recorded). Some clones in this sample may be carry-over from other donors' samples. J is TRBJ1-1 and V is TRBV6-1; 11 bases map to TRBD1. In nucleotides, the CDR3 is TGTGCCGGGGGACAGGGGGATGAAGCTTTCTTT. It yields the protein CAGGQGDEAFF.